Below, one TCR beta chain is given with its context. Its cognate antigen is unknown. It was RNA transcripts that yielded the amplified TCR beta CDR3 regions. The TCR CDR3 first-round RT-PCR relied on the HTBI primer set. MiXCR, run by TCRdb on the multiplex PCR reads, gives a single entry per CDR3 protein. The sample holds around 420,000 distinct CDR3 sequences, 15% to 19% seen once. The germline gives CDR1 SGHRS, CDR2 YFSETQ. V dropped 4 bases and J dropped 0 bases, with 25 bases sitting between them. This CDR3 has 19 amino acids. The sample originates from a study of T cells in Graves' hyperthyroidism and ophthalmopathy. Regarding the study as a whole: Most thyroid-expanded clonotypes above 0.001 were also found in blood.

Recently diagnosed hyperthyroidism of less than 2 months' duration affected patients aged 18 to 65. Fresh 10 ml peripheral blood yielded PBMCs. The TCR was taken from a woman in her late teens or twenties with Graves' hyperthyroidism. Sequencing input: blood. This chain links TRBV5-1 with TRBJ1-1; D is unresolved. CDR3 DNA: TGCGCCAGCAGCGTGGCAGTCTCGCAATCGACCAAATTGAACACTGAAGCTTTCTTT. Its translation: CASSVAVSQSTKLNTEAFF.